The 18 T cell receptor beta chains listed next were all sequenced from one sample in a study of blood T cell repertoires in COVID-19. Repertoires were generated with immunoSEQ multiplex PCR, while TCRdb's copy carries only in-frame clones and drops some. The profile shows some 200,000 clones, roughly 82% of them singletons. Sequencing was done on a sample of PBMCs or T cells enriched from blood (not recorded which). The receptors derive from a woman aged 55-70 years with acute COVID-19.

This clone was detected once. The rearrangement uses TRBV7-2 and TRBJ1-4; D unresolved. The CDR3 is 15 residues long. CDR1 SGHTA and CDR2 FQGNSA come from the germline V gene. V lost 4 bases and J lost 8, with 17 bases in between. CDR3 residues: CASSSYPVSGEKLFF. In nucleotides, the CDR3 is TGTGCCAGCAGCTCATACCCGGTGTCAGGAGAAAAACTGTTTTTT.

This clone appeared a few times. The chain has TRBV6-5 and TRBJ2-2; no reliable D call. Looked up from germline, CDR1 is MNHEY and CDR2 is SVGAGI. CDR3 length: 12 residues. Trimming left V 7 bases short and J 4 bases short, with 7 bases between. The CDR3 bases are TGTGCCAGCACCACGGGCACCGGGGAGCTGTTTTTT. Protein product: CASTTGTGELFF.

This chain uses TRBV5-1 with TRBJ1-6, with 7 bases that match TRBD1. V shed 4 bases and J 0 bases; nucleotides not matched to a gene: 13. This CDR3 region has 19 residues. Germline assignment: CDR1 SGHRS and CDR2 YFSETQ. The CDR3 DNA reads TGCGCCAGCAGCGCCCTGCCCGGGACAGTCGACTCCTATAATTCACCCCTCCACTTT. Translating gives CASSALPGTVDSYNSPLHF.

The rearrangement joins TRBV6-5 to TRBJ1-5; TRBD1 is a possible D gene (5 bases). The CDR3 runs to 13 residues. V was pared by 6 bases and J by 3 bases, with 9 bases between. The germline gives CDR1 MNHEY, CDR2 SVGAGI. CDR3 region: CASRQVNNQPQHF. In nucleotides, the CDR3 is TGTGCCAGCAGACAGGTCAACAATCAGCCCCAGCATTTT.

In DNA form, the CDR3 reads TGTGCCAGCAGTTTGGGGACAGGTGTCAACATTCAGTACTTC. Translation: CASSLGTGVNIQYF. V usage is TRBV28 and J usage is TRBJ2-4, with 8 bases lining up with TRBD1. CDR3 length: 14 amino acids. In germline, CDR1 is MDHEN, CDR2 SYDVKM. Losses at the gene ends were 3 bases for V and 7 bases for J; bases not matched to a gene: 5.

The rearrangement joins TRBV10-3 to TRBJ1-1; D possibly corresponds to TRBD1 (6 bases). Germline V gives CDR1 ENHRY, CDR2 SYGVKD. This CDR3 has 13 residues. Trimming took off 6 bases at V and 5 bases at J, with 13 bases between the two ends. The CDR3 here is CAIRVGGVTEAFF. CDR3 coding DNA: TGTGCCATCAGGGTAGGGGGGGTGACTGAAGCTTTCTTT.

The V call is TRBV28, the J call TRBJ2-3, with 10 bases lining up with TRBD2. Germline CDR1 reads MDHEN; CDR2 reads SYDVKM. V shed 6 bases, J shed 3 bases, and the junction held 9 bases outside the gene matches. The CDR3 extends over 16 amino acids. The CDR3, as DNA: TGTGCCAGCAGCACTTCCGGGACTAGCGTTACAGATACGCAGTATTTT. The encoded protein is CASSTSGTSVTDTQYF.

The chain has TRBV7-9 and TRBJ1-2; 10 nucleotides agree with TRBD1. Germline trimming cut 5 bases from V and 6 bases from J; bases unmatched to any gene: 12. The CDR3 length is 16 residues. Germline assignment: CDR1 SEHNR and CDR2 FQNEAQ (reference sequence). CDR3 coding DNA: TGTGCCAGCAGCCTACTGACAGGGGGCGGAGGAAATGGCTACACCTTC. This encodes CASSLLTGGGGNGYTF. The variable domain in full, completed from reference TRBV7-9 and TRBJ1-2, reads DTGVSQNPRHKITKRGQNVTFRCDPISEHNRLYWYRQTLGQGPEFLTYFQNEAQLEKSRLLSDRFSAERPKGSFSTLEIQRTEQGDSAMYLCASSLLTGGGGNGYTFGSGTRLTVV.

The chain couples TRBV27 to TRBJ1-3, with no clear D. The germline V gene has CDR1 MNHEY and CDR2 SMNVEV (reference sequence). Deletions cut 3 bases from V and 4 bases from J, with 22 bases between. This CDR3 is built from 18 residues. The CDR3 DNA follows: TGTGCCAGCAGTTTGTGCAACTTGGGAGGGAGCATCGGAAACACCATATATTTT. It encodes CASSLCNLGGSIGNTIYF.

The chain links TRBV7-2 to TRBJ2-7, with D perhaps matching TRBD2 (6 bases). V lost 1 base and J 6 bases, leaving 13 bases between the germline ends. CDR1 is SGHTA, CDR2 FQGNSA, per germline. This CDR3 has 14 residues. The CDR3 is CASSLELALGEQYF. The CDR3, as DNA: TGTGCCAGCAGCTTAGAACTAGCCCTCGGCGAGCAGTACTTC.

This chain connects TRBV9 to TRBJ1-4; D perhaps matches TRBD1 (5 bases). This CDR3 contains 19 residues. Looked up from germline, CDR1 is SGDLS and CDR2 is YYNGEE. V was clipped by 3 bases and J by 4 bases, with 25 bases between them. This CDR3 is CASSAQGQGQSDFNEKLFF. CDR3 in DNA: TGTGCCAGCAGCGCCCAAGGGCAGGGCCAATCTGACTTTAATGAAAAACTGTTTTTT.

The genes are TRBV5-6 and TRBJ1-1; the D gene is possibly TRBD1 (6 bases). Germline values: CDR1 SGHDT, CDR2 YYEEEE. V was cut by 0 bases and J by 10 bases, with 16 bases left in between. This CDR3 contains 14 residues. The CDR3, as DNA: TGTGCCAGCAGCTTGGCTGTACAGAAAGGGGGAGCTTTCTTT. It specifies CASSLAVQKGGAFF.

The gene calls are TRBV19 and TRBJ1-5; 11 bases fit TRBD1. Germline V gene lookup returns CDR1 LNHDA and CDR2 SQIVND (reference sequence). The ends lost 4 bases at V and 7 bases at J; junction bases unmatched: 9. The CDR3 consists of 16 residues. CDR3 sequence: CASSTTGTGGGQPQHF. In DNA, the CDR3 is TGTGCCAGTAGTACAACCGGGACAGGGGGGGGACAGCCCCAGCATTTT.

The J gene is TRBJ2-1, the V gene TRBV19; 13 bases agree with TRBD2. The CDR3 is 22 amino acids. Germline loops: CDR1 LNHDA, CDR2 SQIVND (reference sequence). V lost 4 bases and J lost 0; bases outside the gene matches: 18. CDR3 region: CASSNNHRGTSGVRSSYNEQFF. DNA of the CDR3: TGTGCCAGTAGTAACAACCATCGAGGGACTAGCGGGGTCCGTAGCTCCTACAATGAGCAGTTCTTC.

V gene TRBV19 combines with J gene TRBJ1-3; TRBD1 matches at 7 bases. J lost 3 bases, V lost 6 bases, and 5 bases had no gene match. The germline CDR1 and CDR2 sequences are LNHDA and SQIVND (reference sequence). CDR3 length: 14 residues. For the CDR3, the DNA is TGTGCCAGTAGAACGACAGGGTTTGGAAACACCATATATTTT. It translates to CASRTTGFGNTIYF.

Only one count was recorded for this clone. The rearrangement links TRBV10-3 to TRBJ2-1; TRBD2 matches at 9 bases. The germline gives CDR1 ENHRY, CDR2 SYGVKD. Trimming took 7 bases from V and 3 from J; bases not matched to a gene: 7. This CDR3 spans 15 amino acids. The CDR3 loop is CAITSSGVFYNEQFF. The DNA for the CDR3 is TGTGCCATCACTTCTAGCGGGGTTTTCTACAATGAGCAGTTCTTC.

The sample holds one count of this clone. The CDR3 spells CASSPRTGTGELFF. The CDR3 DNA reads TGTGCCAGCAGCCCCCGGACAGGGACCGGGGAGCTGTTTTTT. This rearrangement joins TRBV11-3 to TRBJ2-2, with 8 bases identical to TRBD1. The CDR3 is 14 amino acids. J gave up 5 bases and V 5 bases, and 4 bases lay outside the gene matches. Germline loops: CDR1 SGHNT, CDR2 YENEEA.

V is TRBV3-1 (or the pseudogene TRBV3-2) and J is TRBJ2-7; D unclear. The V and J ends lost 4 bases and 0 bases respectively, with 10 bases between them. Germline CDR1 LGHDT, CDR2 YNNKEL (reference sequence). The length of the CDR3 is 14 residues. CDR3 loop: CASSLSTSSYEQYV. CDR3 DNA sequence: TGTGCCAGCAGCCTGTCGACAAGCTCCTACGAGCAGTACGTC.